Listed below are T cell receptor beta chains from one sample, sequenced in a study of T cell repertoires and HLA-DP antigens. The protocol was immunoSEQ multiplex PCR, while the TCRdb copy is restricted to in-frame clones and leaves out a portion. Of around 90,000 clones listed, 86% are singletons. These receptors lack a known antigen. The sample comprised CD4+ T cells from PBMCs. The origin of the receptors is a man aged 50-60 years in good health and CMV-seronegative. The CDR3 runs from the conserved cysteine through the conserved F or W. D genes are given only for firm matches. Some rows have no size entry. The others give once, few or many, or a class for an expanded clone.

cdr3_length	v_call	j_call	d_call	clone_size	cdr3_aa	cdr3_nt
13	TRBV19	TRBJ2-7	TRBD1	once	CASSPRDRPKQYF	TGTGCCAGTAGCCCTCGGGACAGGCCCAAGCAGTACTTC
15	TRBV5-1	TRBJ1-2	TRBD1	few	CASSRDPTGGPGYTF	TGCGCCAGCAGCCGAGACCCGACAGGGGGCCCTGGCTACACCTTC
13	TRBV7-6	TRBJ2-3	.	once	CASSVDLTDTQYF	TGTGCCAGCAGCGTTGACCTGACAGATACGCAGTATTTT
15	TRBV29-1	TRBJ2-3	TRBD1	.	CSVEGDREFPDTQYF	TGCAGCGTTGAGGGGGACAGGGAATTCCCAGATACGCAGTATTTT
16	TRBV5-4	TRBJ2-5	TRBD2	.	CASSPTSGGRGETQYF	TGTGCCAGCAGCCCGACTAGCGGGGGGCGAGGGGAGACCCAGTACTTC
17	TRBV4-1	TRBJ1-2	.	.	CASSQDSGSAGFYGYTF	TGCGCCAGCAGCCAAGATTCCGGGTCAGCAGGATTCTATGGCTACACCTTC
13	TRBV18	TRBJ1-1	TRBD1	.	CASSTGQGNEAFF	TGTGCCAGCTCAACGGGACAGGGGAATGAAGCTTTCTTT
15	TRBV6-5	TRBJ2-1	TRBD2	.	CASRRTSGSYNEQFF	TGTGCCAGCAGGCGGACTAGCGGGAGCTACAATGAGCAGTTCTTC
13	TRBV5-1	TRBJ2-1	.	.	CASQQGGNNEQFF	TGCGCCAGCCAACAGGGGGGGAATAATGAGCAGTTCTTC
15	TRBV4-2	TRBJ2-1	TRBD2	.	CASSQFLAGVNEQFF	TGTGCCAGCAGCCAGTTTCTAGCGGGGGTGAATGAGCAGTTCTTC
13	TRBV29-1	TRBJ2-3	TRBD1	.	CSARQGGGDTQYF	TGCAGCGCACGACAGGGGGGGGGAGATACGCAGTATTTT
12	TRBV29-1	TRBJ2-5	.	.	CSAGRGQETQYF	TGCAGCGCCGGACGTGGACAAGAGACCCAGTACTTC
15	TRBV28	TRBJ1-3	.	.	CASSPGGGSGNTIYF	TGTGCCAGCAGCCCTGGGGGAGGTTCTGGAAACACCATATATTTT
14	TRBV2	TRBJ2-2	.	.	CASSESRNTGELFF	TGTGCCAGCAGTGAGTCGCGGAACACCGGGGAGCTGTTTTTT
17	TRBV4-1	TRBJ1-6	.	.	CASSQETGPSYNSPLHF	TGCGCCAGCAGCCAAGAAACAGGACCCTCCTATAATTCACCCCTCCACTTT
16	TRBV9	TRBJ2-2	TRBD1	.	CASSEVGTGGTGELFF	TGTGCCAGCAGCGAAGTGGGGACAGGGGGAACCGGGGAGCTGTTTTTT
16	TRBV5-4	TRBJ1-2	TRBD1	few	CASSLDGDRGLFGYTF	TGTGCCAGCAGCTTGGACGGGGACAGGGGGCTTTTTGGCTACACCTTC
14	TRBV18	TRBJ1-2	.	.	CASSPPGRSYGYTF	TGTGCCAGCTCACCACCGGGACGGAGCTATGGCTACACCTTC
15	TRBV28	TRBJ2-3	.	.	CASSLSGRRADTQYF	TGTGCCAGCAGTTTATCTGGGAGGCGGGCAGATACGCAGTATTTT
15	TRBV7-2	TRBJ2-5	TRBD2	once	CASTPGGVPEGTQYF	TGTGCCAGCACCCCCGGGGGGGTTCCGGAGGGGACCCAGTACTTC
12	TRBV5-6	TRBJ2-1	.	.	CASSLVGVVWFF	TGTGCCAGCAGCTTGGTGGGGGTGGTTTGGTTCTTC
14	TRBV7-2	TRBJ1-1	.	.	CASSLGFRRTEAFF	TGTGCCAGCAGCTTAGGGTTCCGCCGGACTGAAGCTTTCTTT
15	TRBV6-6	TRBJ1-2	.	.	CASIKGRQPNYGYTF	TGTGCCAGCATTAAAGGAAGGCAGCCAAACTATGGCTACACCTTC
15	TRBV7-9	TRBJ2-7	TRBD1	.	CASSRDRVNWYEQYF	TGTGCCAGCAGCCGTGACAGGGTAAATTGGTACGAGCAGTACTTC
14	TRBV30	TRBJ1-3	.	.	CAWSVVSSGNTIYF	TGTGCCTGGAGTGTAGTCTCCTCTGGAAACACCATATATTTT
18	TRBV30	TRBJ2-1	TRBD2	.	CAWSAPLGLAGNHNEQFF	TGTGCCTGGAGTGCCCCCCTTGGACTAGCGGGAAACCACAATGAGCAGTTCTTC
15	TRBV7-8	TRBJ2-1	TRBD2	.	CASREAGTTYNEQFF	TGTGCCAGCAGAGAGGCCGGGACTACATACAATGAGCAGTTCTTC
15	TRBV5-5	TRBJ2-1	TRBD2	.	CASSFRASGANEQFF	TGTGCCAGCAGCTTTCGGGCTAGCGGGGCGAATGAGCAGTTCTTC
13	TRBV11-2	TRBJ1-1	.	.	CASSHPRWTEAFF	TGTGCCAGCAGCCACCCACGTTGGACTGAAGCTTTCTTT
15	TRBV6-5	TRBJ2-7	TRBD1	.	CASNPSGTGSYEQYF	TGTGCCAGCAATCCTTCCGGGACAGGGAGCTACGAGCAGTACTTC
13	TRBV9	TRBJ1-1	.	.	CASSTQINTEAFF	TGTGCCAGCAGCACGCAAATTAACACTGAAGCTTTCTTT
16	TRBV28	TRBJ1-3	.	.	CASSLGERISGNTIYF	TGTGCCAGCAGTTTAGGAGAGAGGATCTCTGGAAACACCATATATTTT
16	TRBV19	TRBJ2-4	TRBD2	few	CASRQGLAGAKNIQYF	TGTGCCAGTAGACAGGGACTAGCGGGAGCCAAAAACATTCAGTACTTC
14	TRBV7-2	TRBJ2-2	.	.	CASSRDKNTGELFF	TGTGCCAGCAGCCGGGACAAGAACACCGGGGAGCTGTTTTTT
15	TRBV14	TRBJ2-3	.	few	CASSQEGRGWDTQYF	TGTGCCAGCAGCCAAGAAGGGCGGGGCTGGGATACGCAGTATTTT
16	TRBV11-3	TRBJ2-3	.	.	CASSEGSGPSTDTQYF	TGTGCCAGCAGCGAGGGGTCAGGCCCTAGCACAGATACGCAGTATTTT
16	TRBV7-2	TRBJ1-1	.	.	CASSPSWAALNTEAFF	TGTGCCAGCAGCCCCAGTTGGGCCGCCCTAAACACTGAAGCTTTCTTT
14	TRBV11-3	TRBJ2-1	.	.	CASSAGQTYNEQFF	TGTGCCAGCAGCGCGGGACAGACTTACAATGAGCAGTTCTTC
16	TRBV7-9	TRBJ1-3	.	.	CASSPLFGTLGNTIYF	TGTGCCAGCAGCCCCCTTTTCGGGACACTAGGAAACACCATATATTTT
15	TRBV28	TRBJ1-5	.	.	CASSLFPDSNQPQHF	TGTGCCAGCAGTTTGTTTCCTGATAGCAATCAGCCCCAGCATTTT
17	TRBV18	TRBJ2-1	TRBD2	.	CASSPPGLAGMYNEQFF	TGTGCCAGCTCACCACCTGGACTAGCGGGGATGTACAATGAGCAGTTCTTC
14	TRBV5-1	TRBJ2-7	TRBD2	.	CASSRQREGAEQYF	TGCGCCAGCAGCCGGCAGCGGGAGGGCGCCGAGCAGTACTTC
15	TRBV11-3	TRBJ2-1	TRBD2	.	CASSSGTSGYNEQFF	TGTGCCAGCAGCTCCGGGACTAGCGGATACAATGAGCAGTTCTTC